Listed below are T cell receptor beta chains from one sample, sequenced in a study of cytomegalovirus exposure and HLA in healthy donors. TCRdb's table, derived via immunoSEQ multiplex PCR, lists solely in-frame clones and lacks some. The sample totals some 84,000 clones. Input material: PBMCs. The receptors come from a man aged 50 to 60 in good health and CMV-seronegative. The CDR3 runs from the conserved cysteine through the conserved F or W. D genes are given only for firm matches.

j_gene | d_gene | v_gene | CDR3aa | CDR3nt
TRBJ2-7 | TRBD2 | TRBV5-4 | CASSSLADGYEQYF | TGTGCCAGCAGCTCCCTAGCGGACGGTTACGAGCAGTACTTC
TRBJ1-2 | . | TRBV2 | CASRREVGVGYGYTF | TGTGCCAGCAGGCGGGAGGTGGGGGTGGGCTATGGCTACACCTTC
TRBJ1-3 | TRBD1 | TRBV18 | CASSPRQGDSGNTIYF | TGTGCCAGCTCACCACGGCAGGGGGACTCTGGAAACACCATATATTTT
TRBJ1-6 | . | TRBV5-1 | CASRDNFQYSPLHF | TGCGCCAGCAGAGATAACTTCCAATATTCACCCCTCCACTTT
TRBJ1-3 | . | TRBV5-5 | CASSLERTVGNTIYF | TGTGCCAGCAGCTTGGAGAGGACAGTGGGAAACACCATATATTTT
TRBJ2-2 | TRBD1 | TRBV5-1 | CASSPRDSDTGELFF | TGCGCCAGCAGCCCCCGGGACAGTGACACCGGGGAGCTGTTTTTT
TRBJ2-2 | . | TRBV9 | CASRVQPNTGELFF | TGTGCCAGTCGAGTTCAACCGAACACCGGGGAGCTGTTTTTT
TRBJ2-3 | . | TRBV5-6 | CASSLGLSGSTDTQYF | TGTGCCAGCAGCTTGGGTTTAAGCGGGAGCACAGATACGCAGTATTTT
TRBJ1-1 | . | TRBV18 | CASSPQGLDTEAFF | TGTGCCAGCTCACCACAGGGGTTGGACACTGAAGCTTTCTTT
TRBJ2-7 | TRBD1 | TRBV7-2 | CASSTPTGNYEQYF | TGTGCCAGCAGCACCCCGACAGGGAACTACGAGCAGTACTTC
TRBJ2-7 | TRBD1 | TRBV18 | CASSLWTGTDYEQYF | TGTGCCAGTTCGCTGTGGACAGGTACTGACTACGAGCAGTACTTC
TRBJ1-2 | TRBD1 | TRBV28 | CASIGRDRHPSNYGYTF | TGTGCCAGCATAGGCCGGGACAGACACCCTTCTAACTATGGCTACACCTTC
TRBJ2-3 | TRBD1 | TRBV9 | CASSPSGGRLADTQYF | TGTGCCAGCAGCCCATCAGGGGGTAGGCTAGCAGATACGCAGTATTTT
TRBJ2-1 | TRBD2 | TRBV7-2 | CASSLVASGGGYEQFF | TGTGCCAGCAGCTTAGTTGCTAGCGGGGGGGGATATGAGCAGTTCTTC
TRBJ2-1 | . | TRBV9 | CASSVGTDSYNEQFF | TGTGCCAGCAGCGTAGGGACAGACTCCTACAATGAGCAGTTCTTC
TRBJ2-1 | TRBD2 | TRBV15 | CATSRAGLAADNEQFF | TGTGCCACCAGCAGAGCGGGACTAGCGGCCGACAATGAGCAGTTCTTC
TRBJ1-4 | TRBD1 | TRBV29-1 | CSVEGSGTGAREKLFF | TGCAGCGTTGAAGGGTCCGGGACAGGGGCGAGAGAAAAACTGTTTTTT
TRBJ2-1 | . | TRBV7-6 | CASSSGQGSSYNEQFF | TGTGCCAGCAGCTCGGGGCAGGGGAGCTCCTACAATGAGCAGTTCTTC
TRBJ2-2 | TRBD1 | TRBV5-1 | CASSLARTGAGELFF | TGCGCCAGCAGCTTGGCACGGACAGGGGCCGGGGAGCTGTTTTTT
TRBJ2-7 | TRBD1 | TRBV19 | CASKDRDRASYEQYF | TGTGCCAGTAAGGACCGGGACAGGGCTTCCTACGAGCAGTACTTC
TRBJ2-1 | TRBD2 | TRBV9 | CASSPGGGALNEQFF | TGTGCCAGCAGCCCAGGCGGGGGGGCCCTCAATGAGCAGTTCTTC
TRBJ2-7 | TRBD1 | TRBV6-5 | CASSYDRGGAYEQYF | TGTGCCAGCAGTTACGACAGGGGGGGCGCCTACGAGCAGTACTTC
TRBJ2-7 | TRBD1 | TRBV18 | CASSPSQGAYEQYF | TGTGCCAGCTCACCTTCCCAGGGGGCATACGAGCAGTACTTC
TRBJ2-1 | TRBD2 | TRBV7-3 | CASSSPNLAGIYNEQFF | TGTGCCAGCAGCTCCCCCAATCTAGCGGGGATATACAATGAGCAGTTCTTC
TRBJ2-6 | . | TRBV30 | CAWSRGESLVLTF | TGTGCCTGGAGTCGCGGGGAAAGCCTTGTCCTGACTTTC
TRBJ1-5 | . | TRBV5-1 | CASSLGGQTGQPQHF | TGCGCCAGCAGCTTGGGGGGACAAACCGGTCAGCCCCAGCATTTT
TRBJ2-7 | . | TRBV5-6 | CASSRTAYEQYF | TGTGCCAGCTCAAGGACAGCTTACGAGCAGTACTTC
TRBJ2-7 | . | TRBV7-9 | CASSPYTLTDFSYEQYF | TGTGCCAGCAGCCCCTATACCCTGACAGACTTTTCCTACGAGCAGTACTTC
TRBJ1-1 | TRBD1 | TRBV6-6 | CASSFQQGTEAFF | TGTGCCAGCAGTTTTCAACAGGGGACTGAAGCTTTCTTT
TRBJ1-1 | . | TRBV6-5 | CASSYGGATEAFF | TGTGCCAGCAGTTACGGGGGCGCCACTGAAGCTTTCTTT
TRBJ1-3 | TRBD1 | TRBV7-2 | CASSLFMGQGGSGNTIYF | TGTGCCAGCAGCCTCTTCATGGGACAGGGGGGCTCTGGAAACACCATATATTTT
TRBJ1-1 | TRBD1 | TRBV2 | CASSWEEGAGNTEAFF | TGTGCCAGCAGTTGGGAGGAGGGGGCGGGGAACACTGAAGCTTTCTTT
TRBJ1-5 | TRBD1 | TRBV28 | CASSLLGQVNNQPQHF | TGTGCCAGCAGTTTATTGGGACAGGTCAACAATCAGCCCCAGCATTTT
TRBJ2-5 | . | TRBV5-1 | CASSLQVQYQETQYF | TGCGCCAGCAGCTTACAGGTTCAGTACCAAGAGACCCAGTACTTC
TRBJ1-6 | TRBD1 | TRBV10-3 | CAIGQATSNSPLHF | TGTGCCATTGGACAGGCCACCTCCAATTCACCCCTCCACTTT
TRBJ2-7 | TRBD2 | TRBV7-2 | CASSFRGRDSYEQYF | TGTGCCAGCAGCTTCAGAGGGAGGGACTCCTACGAGCAGTACTTC
TRBJ1-2 | . | TRBV11-2 | CASSLGPEGYGYTF | TGTGCCAGCAGCTTGGGTCCCGAGGGCTATGGCTACACCTTC
TRBJ1-2 | . | TRBV15 | CATSYGGSATNYGYTF | TGTGCCACCAGCTATGGAGGGTCGGCCACTAACTATGGCTACACCTTC
TRBJ2-7 | . | TRBV6-7 | CASRPGVSDDHLYEQYF | TGTGCCAGCAGACCCGGTGTGAGCGACGATCACCTTTACGAGCAGTACTTC
TRBJ2-5 | . | TRBV2 | CASSDQGRGTQYF | TGTGCCAGCAGTGATCAAGGTCGCGGGACCCAGTACTTC
TRBJ2-7 | . | TRBV5-6 | CASSLWQYYEQYF | TGTGCCAGCAGCTTATGGCAGTACTACGAGCAGTACTTC
TRBJ2-1 | . | TRBV5-6 | CASSSQPGYNEQFF | TGTGCCAGCAGCTCACAACCAGGTTACAATGAGCAGTTCTTC
TRBJ2-1 | . | TRBV11-2 | CASSRQGGEQFF | TGTGCCAGCAGCCGGCAGGGGGGTGAGCAGTTCTTC
TRBJ2-7 | TRBD1 | TRBV5-6 | CASSPGQDEQYF | TGTGCCAGCAGCCCGGGACAGGACGAGCAGTACTTC
TRBJ2-7 | . | TRBV6-6 | CASTLLDGSVREQYF | TGTGCCAGCACTTTACTAGACGGATCCGTGAGAGAGCAGTACTTC
TRBJ2-7 | TRBD1 | TRBV28 | CASRTGQGNDEQYF | TGTGCCAGCAGAACCGGACAGGGGAATGACGAGCAGTACTTC
TRBJ1-5 | TRBD1 | TRBV9 | CASSVGDRVLSSNQPQHF | TGTGCCAGCAGCGTAGGGGACAGGGTTTTAAGTAGCAATCAGCCCCAGCATTTT
TRBJ2-4 | TRBD2 | TRBV9 | CASSFGTSGSKNIQYF | TGTGCCAGCAGCTTCGGGACTAGCGGGAGTAAAAACATTCAGTACTTC
TRBJ1-2 | TRBD1 | TRBV5-1 | CASSMDRRGYTF | TGCGCCAGCAGCATGGACAGGCGCGGCTACACCTTC
TRBJ2-2 | TRBD2 | TRBV10-1 | CASSEAGKSGELFF | TGCGCCAGCAGTGAAGCGGGGAAATCGGGGGAGCTGTTTTTT
TRBJ1-2 | TRBD1 | TRBV25-1 | CASSGDRGAYGYTF | TGTGCCAGCAGTGGAGACAGGGGCGCCTATGGCTACACCTTC
TRBJ2-5 | TRBD2 | TRBV27 | CASSGARGGYETQYF | TGTGCCAGCAGTGGGGCGCGGGGGGGCTATGAGACCCAGTACTTC
TRBJ2-7 | TRBD1 | TRBV4-3 | CASSQVADRGNEQYF | TGCGCCAGCAGCCAAGTGGCTGACAGGGGAAACGAGCAGTACTTC
TRBJ2-7 | . | TRBV19 | CASSRGRYEQYF | TGTGCCAGTAGCAGGGGCAGGTACGAGCAGTACTTC